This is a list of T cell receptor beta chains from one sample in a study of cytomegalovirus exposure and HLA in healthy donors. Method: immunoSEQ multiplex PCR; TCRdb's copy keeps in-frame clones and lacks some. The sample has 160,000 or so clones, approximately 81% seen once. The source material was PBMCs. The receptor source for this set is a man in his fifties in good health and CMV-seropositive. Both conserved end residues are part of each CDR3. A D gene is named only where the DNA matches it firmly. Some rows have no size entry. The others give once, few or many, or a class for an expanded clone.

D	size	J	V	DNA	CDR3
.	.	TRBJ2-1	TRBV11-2	TGTGCCAGCAGCTTCGACAGATACAATGAGCAGTTCTTC	CASSFDRYNEQFF
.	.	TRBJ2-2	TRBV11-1	TGTGCCAGCAGCTCCCTCGTGACCGGGGAGCTGTTTTTT	CASSSLVTGELFF
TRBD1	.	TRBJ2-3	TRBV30	TGTGCCTGGAGTCCGGGACAGGGGGGAACAGATACGCAGTATTTT	CAWSPGQGGTDTQYF
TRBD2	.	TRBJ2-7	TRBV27	TGTGCCAGCACCCGACTAGCGGGGACTTACGAGCAGTACTTC	CASTRLAGTYEQYF
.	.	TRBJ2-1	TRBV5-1	TGCGCCAGCAGCTTGTTCGGGAGTTCCTACAATGAGCAGTTCTTC	CASSLFGSSYNEQFF
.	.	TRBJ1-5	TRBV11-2	TGTGCCAGCAGCTTAGGTGTCGGTCAGCCCCAGCATTTT	CASSLGVGQPQHF
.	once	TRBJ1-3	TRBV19	TGTGCCAGTAGTATAGATACTACTGGAAACACCATATATTTT	CASSIDTTGNTIYF
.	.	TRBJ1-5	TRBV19	TGTGCCAGTACGGGAGGCCGCCAGCCCCAGCATTTT	CASTGGRQPQHF
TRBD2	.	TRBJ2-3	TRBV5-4	TGTGCCAGCAGCTTGGATTTAGCGGGGGTGGTCGGAGATACGCAGTATTTT	CASSLDLAGVVGDTQYF
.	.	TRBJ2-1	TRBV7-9	TGTGCCAGCAGCTTAGGGGAGGACGATGAGCAGTTCTTC	CASSLGEDDEQFF
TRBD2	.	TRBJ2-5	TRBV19	TGTGCCAGTAGTTCGGAACTCGGGGGGTCAGAGACCCAGTACTTC	CASSSELGGSETQYF
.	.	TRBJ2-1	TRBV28	TGTGCCAGCAGTAAAGCCGACAATGAGCAGTTCTTC	CASSKADNEQFF
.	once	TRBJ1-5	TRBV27	TGTGCCAGCAGTTTAGCGGGCTTTCAGCCCCAGCATTTT	CASSLAGFQPQHF
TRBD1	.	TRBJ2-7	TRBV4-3	TGCGCCAGCAGCCAAGAAGGGGGCACGGACGTTGCCTACGAGCAGTACTTC	CASSQEGGTDVAYEQYF
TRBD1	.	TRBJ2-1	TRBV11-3	TGTGCCAGCAGCCGACAGGGGGTTTCCTACAATGAGCAGTTCTTC	CASSRQGVSYNEQFF
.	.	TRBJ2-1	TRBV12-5	TGTGCTAGTGGTCTCCGAGGGCCCTTTTTCTTC	CASGLRGPFFF
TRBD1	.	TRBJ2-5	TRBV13	TGTGCCAGCAGCTTCCTCCGGGACAGGGGAGAGACCCAGTACTTC	CASSFLRDRGETQYF
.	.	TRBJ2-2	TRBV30	TGTGCCTGGACTAGGGGGATACTAGCGCGCACCGGGGAGCTGTTTTTT	CAWTRGILARTGELFF
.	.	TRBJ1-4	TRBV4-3	TGCGCCAGCAGCCAAGTGGTAGCTAATGAAAAACTGTTTTTT	CASSQVVANEKLFF
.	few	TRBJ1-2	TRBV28	TGTGCCAGCAGTTATCTTTTCTACACCTTC	CASSYLFYTF
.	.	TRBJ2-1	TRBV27	TGTGCCAGCAGTTTAGGTAGATACAATGAGCAGTTCTTC	CASSLGRYNEQFF
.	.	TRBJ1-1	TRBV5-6	TGTGCCAGCAGTTGGAGGGGGGGGAGCACTGAAGCTTTCTTT	CASSWRGGSTEAFF
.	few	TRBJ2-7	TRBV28	TGTGCCAGCAAGGGAGGTTACGAGCAGTACTTC	CASKGGYEQYF
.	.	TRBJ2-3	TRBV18	TGTGCCAGCTCACCACGGGGAGAGGATACGCAGTATTTT	CASSPRGEDTQYF
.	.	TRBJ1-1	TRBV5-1	TGCGCCAGCAGCTTGGAACAGGGAAGAATCATGAACACTGAAGCTTTCTTT	CASSLEQGRIMNTEAFF
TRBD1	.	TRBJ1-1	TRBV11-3	TGTGCCAGCAGCTTAGTCTGGGGGCAGGGGGCGTCTAACACTGAAGCTTTCTTT	CASSLVWGQGASNTEAFF
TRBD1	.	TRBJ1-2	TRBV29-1	TGCAGCGTTGGACAGGGGGAGGGCTACACCTTC	CSVGQGEGYTF
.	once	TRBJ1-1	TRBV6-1	TGTGCCAGCAGCGACGCCGGGACACCCAACACTGAAGCTTTCTTT	CASSDAGTPNTEAFF
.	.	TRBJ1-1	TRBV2	TGTGCCAGCAGTGACGCCGGGAACACTGAAGCTTTCTTT	CASSDAGNTEAFF
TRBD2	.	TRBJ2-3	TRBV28	TGTGCCGGTGGGGGAGCGGGACGTACGCAGTATTTT	CAGGGAGRTQYF
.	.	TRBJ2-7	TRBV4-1	TGCGCCAGCAGCCAGCTAGCTCAGAGCTCCTACGAGCAGTACTTC	CASSQLAQSSYEQYF
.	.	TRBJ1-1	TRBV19	TGTGCCAGTAGTATAGAGAGACCTACTAAGGGGACTGAAGCTTTCTTT	CASSIERPTKGTEAFF
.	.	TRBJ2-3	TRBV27	TGTGCCAGCAGTCCCTGGACTCCCAAGGGCCCAGATACGCAGTATTTT	CASSPWTPKGPDTQYF
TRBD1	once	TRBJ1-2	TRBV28	TGTGCCAGCGGCCCCGCGCGGACAGGGGGCTATGGCTACACCTTC	CASGPARTGGYGYTF
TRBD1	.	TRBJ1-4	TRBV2	TGTGCCAGCAGTTGGGACAGGGCTAATGAAAAACTGTTTTTT	CASSWDRANEKLFF
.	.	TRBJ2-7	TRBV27	TGTGCCAGCGCAAGGAGCTCCTACGAGCAGTACTTC	CASARSSYEQYF
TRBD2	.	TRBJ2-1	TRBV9	TGTGCCAGCAGCGTAGGACTAGCGGGGAGGGTCTTGCACAATGAGCAGTTCTTC	CASSVGLAGRVLHNEQFF
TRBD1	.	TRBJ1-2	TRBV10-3	TGTGCCATCAGTTTGGACAGGGAGGCTGGCTACACCTTC	CAISLDREAGYTF
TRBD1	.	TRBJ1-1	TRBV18	TGTGCCAGCTCACCAGGACAGGCGAACACTGAAGCTTTCTTT	CASSPGQANTEAFF
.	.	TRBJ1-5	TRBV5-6	TGTGCCAGCACACGGGGGAACAATCAGCCCCAGCATTTT	CASTRGNNQPQHF
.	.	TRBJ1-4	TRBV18	TGTGCCAGCTCACCACCCCACAGGGTGGTTGGGGAAAAACTGTTTTTT	CASSPPHRVVGEKLFF